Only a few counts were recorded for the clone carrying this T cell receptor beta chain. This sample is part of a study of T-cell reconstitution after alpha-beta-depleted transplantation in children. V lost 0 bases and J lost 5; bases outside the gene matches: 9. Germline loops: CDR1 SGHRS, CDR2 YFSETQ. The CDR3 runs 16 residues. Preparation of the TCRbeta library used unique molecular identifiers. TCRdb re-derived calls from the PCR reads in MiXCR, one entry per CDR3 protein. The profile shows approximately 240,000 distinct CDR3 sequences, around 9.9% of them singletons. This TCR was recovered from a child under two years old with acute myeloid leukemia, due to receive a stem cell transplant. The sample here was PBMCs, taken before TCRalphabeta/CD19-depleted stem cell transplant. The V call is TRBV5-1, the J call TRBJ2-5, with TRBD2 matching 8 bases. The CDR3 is CASSLEGTSNLETQYF. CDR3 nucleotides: TGCGCCAGCAGCTTGGAAGGGACTAGTAATTTGGAGACCCAGTACTTC.